A single sample is the source of the 26 T cell receptor beta chains below, sequenced in a study of cytomegalovirus exposure and HLA in healthy donors. PCR employed 60 Vbeta and 13 Jbeta primers. Generated by immunoSEQ multiplex PCR, the TCRdb table keeps only in-frame clones and is missing some. The sample shows over 80,000 clones, 60% to 80% of them seen only once. Sequenced sample: PBMCs. These receptors were taken from a female donor in good health and CMV-seronegative.

The gene calls are TRBV29-1 and TRBJ2-1, with a possible D match to TRBD2 (5 bases). The CDR3 contains 13 residues. Trimming cost V 0 bases and J 6 bases, with 9 bases left between them. Germline V CDR1 and CDR2: SQVTM, ANQGSEA. CDR3 sequence (DNA): TGCAGCGTTGAAGAGCGGGTCCCCAATGAGCAGTTCTTC. It translates to CSVEERVPNEQFF.

The chain combines TRBV2 with TRBJ2-7; D perhaps matches TRBD2 (5 bases). Germline V gives CDR1 SNHLY, CDR2 FYNNEI. V lost 10 bases, J lost 3 bases, and 19 bases lay in between. CDR3 length: 14 residues. The chain's CDR3 is CAIKAGLRYYEQYF. The CDR3 DNA reads TGTGCCATAAAAGCCGGACTCCGCTACTACGAGCAGTACTTC.

The genes are TRBV15 and TRBJ2-3, with 9 nucleotides matching TRBD2. Germline trimming cut 3 bases from V and 1 base from J; bases unmatched to any gene: 11. The CDR3 is 18 residues long. Germline CDR1 LNHNV, CDR2 YYDKDF (reference sequence). CDR3 coding DNA: TGTGCCACCAGCAGGGGGACTAGCCCAACCCCCCGCACAGATACGCAGTATTTT. Translated: CATSRGTSPTPRTDTQYF.

This rearrangement joins TRBV6-1 to TRBJ1-1; 7 bases line up with TRBD1. CDR1 MNHNS and CDR2 SASEGT come from the germline V gene. This CDR3 has 12 residues. V was clipped by 5 bases and J by 10 bases; unmatched bases: 7. CDR3 in DNA: TGTGCCAGCAGTTCCCGACAGGGCGTAGCTTTCTTT. Its protein is CASSSRQGVAFF.

The J gene is TRBJ1-2, the V gene TRBV27, with a tentative D call TRBD1 (6 bases). The CDR3 is made up of 15 amino acids. Trimming took 2 bases from V and 4 from J, leaving 14 bases between them. CDR1 and CDR2 (germline): MNHEY, SMNVEV (reference sequence). The chain's CDR3 is CASSLGRGQGYGYTF. The CDR3 coding sequence is TGTGCCAGCAGTTTAGGTAGGGGACAAGGCTATGGCTACACCTTC.

The chain couples TRBV6-6 to TRBJ1-4; D gene unclear. V was cut by 8 bases and J by 4 bases, with 11 bases left in between. Germline CDR1 is MNHNY and CDR2 is SVGAGI (reference sequence). The CDR3 has 13 amino acids. Here the CDR3 reads CASAYGINEKLFF. CDR3 coding DNA: TGTGCCAGCGCCTACGGTATTAATGAAAAACTGTTTTTT.

The V gene is TRBV7-9, the J gene TRBJ2-7, with TRBD2 matching over 7 bases. Trimming cost V 4 bases and J 0 bases; bases outside gene matches: 15. This CDR3 comprises 18 residues. CDR1 is SEHNR, CDR2 FQNEAQ, per germline (reference sequence). The CDR3 sequence is CASSSAASGTTDSYEQYF. The CDR3 region has the DNA TGTGCCAGCAGCTCGGCAGCCTCCGGGACTACCGACTCCTACGAGCAGTACTTC. Combining the CDR3 with reference TRBV7-9 and TRBJ2-7 gives the whole variable domain DTGVSQNPRHKITKRGQNVTFRCDPISEHNRLYWYRQTLGQGPEFLTYFQNEAQLEKSRLLSDRFSAERPKGSFSTLEIQRTEQGDSAMYLCASSSAASGTTDSYEQYFGPGTRLTVT.

The chain combines TRBV6-6 with TRBJ2-1; perhaps TRBD1 as D (6 bases). Trimming took off 6 bases at V and 8 bases at J, with 17 bases between the two ends. Germline V CDR1 and CDR2: MNHNY, SVGAGI (reference sequence). The CDR3 is made up of 14 amino acids. This chain's CDR3 is CASRNQGLGDEQFF. As DNA, the CDR3 is TGTGCCAGCAGGAACCAGGGGCTGGGAGATGAGCAGTTCTTC.

This chain links TRBV7-9 with TRBJ2-7; 7 bases fit TRBD1. The CDR3 totals 15 residues. Losses at the gene ends were 4 bases for V and 3 bases for J; bases not matched to a gene: 9. Per the germline V gene, CDR1 is SEHNR and CDR2 is FQNEAQ (reference sequence). CDR3 DNA: TGTGCCAGCAGCTCGACCGGGACAGCCTACTACGAGCAGTACTTC. Translating gives CASSSTGTAYYEQYF.

This sequence joins TRBV30 and TRBJ1-4; D remains unclear. Trimming removed 4 bases at V and 7 bases at J, with 10 bases between. The CDR3 runs to 12 residues. Per germline, CDR1 GTSNPN and CDR2 SVGIG (reference sequence). CDR3 sequence: CAWTTGSEKLFF. CDR3 in DNA: TGTGCCTGGACTACTGGGAGTGAAAAACTGTTTTTT. Supplemented by reference TRBV30 and TRBJ1-4, the full variable domain reads SQTIHQWPATLVQPVGSPLSLECTVEGTSNPNLYWYRQAAGRGLQLLFYSVGIGQISSEVPQNLSASRPQDRQFILSSKKLLLSDSGFYLCAWTTGSEKLFFGSGTQLSVL.

The chain combines TRBV2 with TRBJ1-5; possibly TRBD1 for D (6 bases). CDR1 and CDR2 from the germline V gene are SNHLY and FYNNEI. The germline V and J ends were trimmed by 4 bases and 7 bases, with 11 bases remaining between them. CDR3 length: 13 residues. The CDR3 protein is CASSAEGGQPQHF. CDR3 bases: TGTGCCAGCAGTGCGGAGGGGGGGCAGCCCCAGCATTTT.

The CDR3 protein is CASGPVNSPLHF. DNA of the CDR3: TGTGCCAGTGGGCCCGTAAATTCACCCCTCCACTTT. This chain uses TRBV28 with TRBJ1-6; D is unclear. Germline V lookup: CDR1 MDHEN, CDR2 SYDVKM. There are 12 residues in the CDR3. The V gene lost 9 bases and the J gene lost 7 bases, with 10 bases spanning the gap.

The sample holds one count of this clone. The chain uses TRBV9 and TRBJ1-1; D not certain. There are 13 residues in the CDR3. CDR1 SGDLS and CDR2 YYNGEE come from the germline V gene. Trimming took 3 bases from V and 6 from J, leaving 12 bases between them. Here the CDR3 DNA reads TGTGCCAGCAGCGACGGGGTTACTTCTGAAGCTTTCTTT. Translating it yields CASSDGVTSEAFF.

Worth noting for this clone: This CDR3 is also generated by other DNA sequences in the sample. The chain is built from TRBV27 and TRBJ2-7, with 11 bases lining up with TRBD1. This CDR3 has 13 amino acids. With V trimmed by 9 bases and J by 3 bases, 4 bases remained unmatched. The germline V gene encodes CDR1 MNHEY and CDR2 SMNVEV (reference sequence). CDR3 loop: CASRGTGGYEQYF. The CDR3 DNA follows: TGTGCCAGTCGCGGGACAGGGGGCTACGAGCAGTACTTC.

The chain links TRBV2 to TRBJ1-5; no definite D call. The CDR3 has 14 amino acids. The germline gives CDR1 SNHLY, CDR2 FYNNEI. V lost 9 bases to trimming and J lost 1 base, with 13 bases between them. This CDR3 is CASAAAGSNQPQHF. In DNA form, the CDR3 reads TGTGCCAGTGCGGCCGCGGGGAGCAATCAGCCCCAGCATTTT.

This chain links TRBV19 with TRBJ2-2; a weak D match, TRBD1 (5 bases). The germline V gene has CDR1 LNHDA and CDR2 SQIVND (reference sequence). The CDR3 is 14 amino acids. The ends were cut back, 3 bases at V and 2 bases at J, with 7 bases in the middle. This CDR3 reads CASSMTVNTGELFF. The CDR3 coding sequence is TGTGCCAGTAGTATGACAGTCAACACCGGGGAGCTGTTTTTT.

The chain carries TRBV30 and TRBJ2-3, with D unclear. Germline V gives CDR1 GTSNPN, CDR2 SVGIG (reference sequence). The CDR3 sequence is 12 residues long. Trimming cost V 1 base and J 0 bases, with 2 bases left between them. The CDR3 nucleotides read TGTGCCTGGAGTGCGAGCACAGATACGCAGTATTTT. This codes for CAWSASTDTQYF.

This sequence joins TRBV2 and TRBJ2-7, with 9 bases matching TRBD1. The CDR3 has 15 residues. CDR1 SNHLY and CDR2 FYNNEI come from the germline V gene. Trimming cost V 6 bases and J 3 bases; bases outside gene matches: 9. CDR3 DNA sequence: TGTGCCAGCAGGGGATACAGGGGGCTATACTACGAGCAGTACTTC. Encoded protein: CASRGYRGLYYEQYF.

The chain recombines TRBV5-1 with TRBJ1-1; weak D call: TRBD1 (5 bases). CDR1 is SGHRS, CDR2 YFSETQ, per germline. This CDR3 comprises 16 residues. The germline V and J ends were trimmed by 4 bases and 1 base, with 17 bases remaining between them. CDR3 sequence reads: CASSIEAGFSNTEAFF. The CDR3 coding sequence is TGCGCCAGCAGCATCGAAGCAGGGTTCTCGAACACTGAAGCTTTCTTT.

This chain joins TRBV28 and TRBJ2-6, with D tentatively TRBD1 (6 bases). Germline loops: CDR1 MDHEN, CDR2 SYDVKM. This CDR3 spans 17 amino acids. V was trimmed by 4 bases and J by 3 bases, leaving 16 bases between them. CDR3 nucleotide sequence: TGTGCCAGCAGTTCGGCAGGGGAGTTCTTTGGGGCCAACGTCCTGACTTTC. It translates to CASSSAGEFFGANVLTF.

In this sample, this clone turned up a few times. The chain is built from TRBV27 and TRBJ1-1; 8 positions match TRBD1. The CDR3 is 16 residues long. With 9 bases clipped from V and 0 bases from J, the junction kept 12 bases outside the gene matches. Germline V gene sequence: CDR1 MNHEY, CDR2 SMNVEV (reference sequence). The CDR3 DNA sequence: TGTGCCAGTTCTCGGGGGCAGGGGGCCATGAACACTGAAGCTTTCTTT. Translation gives CASSRGQGAMNTEAFF.

The chain recombines TRBV10-1 with TRBJ2-1, with TRBD2 identical over 12 bases. There are 14 residues in the CDR3. Germline V gene sequence: CDR1 WNHNN, CDR2 SYGVQD (reference sequence). V was pared by 9 bases and J by 6 bases, with 6 bases of the junction left unmatched. CDR3: CARPSGGAGNEQFF. CDR3 sequence (DNA): TGCGCCAGGCCTAGCGGGGGGGCGGGCAATGAGCAGTTCTTC.

This chain uses TRBV6-5 with TRBJ2-7, with D maybe TRBD2 (6 bases). The CDR3 is 14 residues long. Per germline, CDR1 MNHEY and CDR2 SVGAGI. Trimming took 6 bases from V and 2 from J, leaving 14 bases between them. The CDR3 region has the DNA TGTGCCAGCAGCTCCCGGGAGTTTCCCTACGAGCAGTACTTC. Its protein product is CASSSREFPYEQYF.

J is TRBJ2-5 and V is TRBV29-1, with TRBD1 matching 9 bases. Trimming removed 7 bases from V and 5 bases from J; junction bases left unmatched: 11. Germline CDR1 SQVTM, CDR2 ANQGSEA. This CDR3 has 14 residues. In DNA, the CDR3 is TGCAGCGGACGAGTGGGACAGGGCGAGGAGACCCAGTACTTC. It codes for CSGRVGQGEETQYF.

The chain joins TRBV15 to TRBJ1-6; 7 positions match TRBD1. The CDR3 spans 14 residues. The J segment lost 7 bases and the V segment lost 5 bases, leaving 5 bases of the junction unmatched. The germline V gene has CDR1 LNHNV and CDR2 YYDKDF (reference sequence). Here the CDR3 reads CATSSDRENSPLHF. CDR3 nucleotide sequence: TGTGCCACCAGCTCCGACAGGGAGAATTCACCCCTCCACTTT.

This chain links TRBV7-3 with TRBJ2-7; the D gene is possibly TRBD1 (6 bases). CDR3 length: 15 amino acids. From germline, CDR1 is SGHTA and CDR2 FQGTGA. The V and J ends lost 0 bases and 5 bases respectively, with 14 bases between them. The CDR3 DNA reads as TGTGCCAGCAGCTTAACGGGAACAGGGACCCACGAGCAGTACTTC. Residues: CASSLTGTGTHEQYF.